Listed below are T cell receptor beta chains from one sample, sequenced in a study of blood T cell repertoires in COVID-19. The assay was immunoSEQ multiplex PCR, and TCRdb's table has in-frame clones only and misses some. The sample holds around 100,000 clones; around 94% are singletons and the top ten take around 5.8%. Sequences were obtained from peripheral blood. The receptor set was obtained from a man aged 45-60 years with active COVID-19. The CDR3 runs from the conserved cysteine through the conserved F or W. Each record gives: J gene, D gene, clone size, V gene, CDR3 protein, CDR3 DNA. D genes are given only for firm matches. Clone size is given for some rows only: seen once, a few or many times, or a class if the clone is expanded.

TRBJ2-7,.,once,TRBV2,CASTRISGEEQYF,TGTGCCAGCACCAGAATAAGTGGAGAGGAGCAGTACTTC
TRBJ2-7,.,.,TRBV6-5,CASSTNGNPYEQYF,TGTGCCAGCAGTACCAACGGGAACCCCTACGAGCAGTACTTC
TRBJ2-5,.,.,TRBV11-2,CASSPLYSGQETQYF,TGTGCCAGCAGCCCCCTGTATAGCGGCCAAGAGACCCAGTACTTC
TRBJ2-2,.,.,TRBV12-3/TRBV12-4,CASSLRGGELFF,TGTGCCAGCAGTTTAAGGGGGGGGGAGCTGTTTTTT
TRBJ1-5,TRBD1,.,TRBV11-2,CASSLGTGLNQPQHF,TGTGCCAGCAGCCTAGGGACAGGTCTCAATCAGCCCCAGCATTTT
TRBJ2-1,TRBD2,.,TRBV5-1,CASSSGSGSGRQDEQFF,TGCGCCAGCAGCTCCGGATCCGGTAGCGGGAGACAGGATGAGCAGTTCTTC
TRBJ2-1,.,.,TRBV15,CATSQGQSSYNEQFF,TGTGCCACCAGCCAAGGACAGAGCTCCTACAATGAGCAGTTCTTC
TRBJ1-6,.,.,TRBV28,CASSRDTGVESSPLHF,TGTGCCAGCAGTAGGGATACGGGAGTTGAGAGTTCACCCCTCCACTTT
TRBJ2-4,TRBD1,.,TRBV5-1,CASSLTGGQSKNIQYF,TGCGCCAGCAGCTTAACAGGGGGTCAGAGCAAAAACATTCAGTACTTC
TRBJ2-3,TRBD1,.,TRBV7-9,CASSPVATGADTQYF,TGTGCCAGCAGCCCCGTAGCGACAGGGGCAGATACGCAGTATTTT
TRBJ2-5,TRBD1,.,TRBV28,CASSLLSRGPETQYF,TGTGCCAGCAGTTTGCTCTCCAGGGGGCCAGAGACCCAGTACTTC
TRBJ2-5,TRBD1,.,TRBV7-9,CASSPLRTGVRETQYF,TGTGCCAGCAGCCCTCTTCGGACAGGGGTCCGGGAGACCCAGTACTTC
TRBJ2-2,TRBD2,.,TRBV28,CASSLWGLAENTGELFF,TGTGCCAGCAGTTTATGGGGACTAGCGGAGAACACCGGGGAGCTGTTTTTT
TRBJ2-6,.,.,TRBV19,CASSPYTGANVLTF,TGTGCCAGTAGTCCCTATACTGGGGCCAACGTCCTGACTTTC